This TCR beta chain was sequenced for a study of blood T cell repertoires in COVID-19. Produced via immunoSEQ multiplex PCR; TCRdb's table is partial and in-frame only. Here the sample spans 150,000 to 200,000 clones, 65% to 85% being singletons. The CDR3 extends over 13 amino acids. The J segment lost 5 bases and the V segment lost 6 bases, leaving 3 bases of the junction unmatched. The sample holds one count of this clone. A read error may explain this, as a much larger clone is one base away. This sequence joins TRBV12-3 or TRBV12-4 and TRBJ1-5; the match to TRBD1 covers 8 bases. The sample was peripheral blood. The source of this sequence is a man aged 55 to 70 with active or convalescent COVID-19. This CDR3 is CASSAGGDQPQHF. In DNA form, the CDR3 reads TGTGCCAGCAGCGCAGGGGGCGATCAGCCCCAGCATTTT.